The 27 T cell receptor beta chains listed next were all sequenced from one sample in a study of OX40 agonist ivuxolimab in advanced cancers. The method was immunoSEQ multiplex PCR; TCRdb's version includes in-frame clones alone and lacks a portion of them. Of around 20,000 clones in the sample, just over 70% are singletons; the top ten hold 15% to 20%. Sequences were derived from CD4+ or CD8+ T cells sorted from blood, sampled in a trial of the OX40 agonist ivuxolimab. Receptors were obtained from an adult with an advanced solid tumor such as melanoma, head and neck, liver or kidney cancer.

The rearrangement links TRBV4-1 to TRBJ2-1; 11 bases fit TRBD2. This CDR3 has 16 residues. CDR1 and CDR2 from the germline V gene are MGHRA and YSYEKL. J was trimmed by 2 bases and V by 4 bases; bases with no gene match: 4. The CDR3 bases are TGCGCCAGCAGCCCCCGACTAGCGGGGCCCTACAATGAGCAGTTCTTC. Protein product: CASSPRLAGPYNEQFF.

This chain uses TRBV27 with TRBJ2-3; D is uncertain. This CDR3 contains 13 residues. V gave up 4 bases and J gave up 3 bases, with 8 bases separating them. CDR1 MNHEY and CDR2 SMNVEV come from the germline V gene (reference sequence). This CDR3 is CASSSPMTDTQYF. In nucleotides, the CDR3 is TGTGCCAGCAGTTCTCCTATGACAGATACGCAGTATTTT.

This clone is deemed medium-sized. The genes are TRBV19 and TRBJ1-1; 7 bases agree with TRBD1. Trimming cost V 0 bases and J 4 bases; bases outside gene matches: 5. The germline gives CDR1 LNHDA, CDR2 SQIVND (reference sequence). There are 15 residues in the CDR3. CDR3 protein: CASSIDDRAGTEAFF. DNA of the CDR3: TGTGCCAGTAGTATAGACGACAGGGCAGGCACTGAAGCTTTCTTT.

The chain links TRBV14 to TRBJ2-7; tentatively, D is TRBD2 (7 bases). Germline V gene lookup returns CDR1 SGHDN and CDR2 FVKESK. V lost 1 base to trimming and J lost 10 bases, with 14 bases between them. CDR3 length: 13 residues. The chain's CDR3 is CASSQGGGVDQYF. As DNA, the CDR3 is TGTGCCAGCAGCCAAGGAGGGGGGGTGGACCAGTACTTC.

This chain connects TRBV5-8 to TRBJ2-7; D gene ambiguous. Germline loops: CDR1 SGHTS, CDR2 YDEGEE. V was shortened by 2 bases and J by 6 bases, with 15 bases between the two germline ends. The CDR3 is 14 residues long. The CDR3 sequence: CASSFGSSMSEQYF. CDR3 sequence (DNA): TGTGCCAGCAGCTTCGGGTCCTCGATGAGCGAGCAGTACTTC.

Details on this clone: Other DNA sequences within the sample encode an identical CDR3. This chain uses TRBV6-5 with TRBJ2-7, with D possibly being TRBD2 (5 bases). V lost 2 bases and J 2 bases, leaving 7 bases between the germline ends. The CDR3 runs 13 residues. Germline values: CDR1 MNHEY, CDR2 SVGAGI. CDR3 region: CASSYGSPYEQYF. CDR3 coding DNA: TGTGCCAGCAGTTACGGGAGTCCCTACGAGCAGTACTTC.

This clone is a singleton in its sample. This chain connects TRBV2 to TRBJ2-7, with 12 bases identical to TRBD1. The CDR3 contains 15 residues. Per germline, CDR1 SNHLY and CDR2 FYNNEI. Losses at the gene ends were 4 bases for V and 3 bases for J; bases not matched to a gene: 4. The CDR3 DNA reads TGTGCCAGCAGTGCCGGGACAGGGGGCTTCTACGAGCAGTACTTC. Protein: CASSAGTGGFYEQYF.

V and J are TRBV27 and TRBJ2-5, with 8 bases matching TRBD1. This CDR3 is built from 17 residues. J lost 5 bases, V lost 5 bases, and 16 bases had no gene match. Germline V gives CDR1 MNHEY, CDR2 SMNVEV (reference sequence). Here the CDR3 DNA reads TGTGCCAGCAGTGCCCACCCGGGACAGGCCCCCCCGGAGACCCAGTACTTC. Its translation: CASSAHPGQAPPETQYF.

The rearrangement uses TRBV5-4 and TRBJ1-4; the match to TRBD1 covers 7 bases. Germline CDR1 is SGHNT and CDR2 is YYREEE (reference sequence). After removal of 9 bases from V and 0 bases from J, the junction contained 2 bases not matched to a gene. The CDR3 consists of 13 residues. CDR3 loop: CATGQATNEKLFF. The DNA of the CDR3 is TGTGCCACAGGACAGGCAACTAATGAAAAACTGTTTTTT.

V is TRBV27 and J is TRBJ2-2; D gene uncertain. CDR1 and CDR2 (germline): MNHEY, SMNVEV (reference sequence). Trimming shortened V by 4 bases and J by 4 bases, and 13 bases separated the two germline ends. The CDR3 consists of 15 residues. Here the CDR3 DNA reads TGTGCCAGCAGTTCGCCTTCTGCACCCACCGGGGAGCTGTTTTTT. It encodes CASSSPSAPTGELFF.

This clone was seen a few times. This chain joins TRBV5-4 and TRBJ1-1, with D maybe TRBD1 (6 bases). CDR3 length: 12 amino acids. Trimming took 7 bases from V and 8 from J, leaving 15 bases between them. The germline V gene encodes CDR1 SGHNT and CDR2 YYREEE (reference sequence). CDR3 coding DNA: TGTGCCAGCTCTGCGGGGGGCGGGGAAGCTTTCTTT. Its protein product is CASSAGGGEAFF.

CDR3 DNA: TGTGCCAGCAGCTGGGGCGGGATGAGCTCCTACAATGAGCAGTTCTTC. This encodes CASSWGGMSSYNEQFF. The rearrangement uses TRBV7-8 and TRBJ2-1, with D perhaps matching TRBD2 (6 bases). This CDR3 is 16 amino acids long. V was shortened by 4 bases and J by 0 bases, with 13 bases between the two germline ends. Germline V gives CDR1 SGHVS, CDR2 FQNEAQ.

In DNA form, the CDR3 reads TGTGCCAGCAGCCGCCCCATACTAGCGGGAGGGCCTCAACAAGAGACCCAGTACTTC. Translating it yields CASSRPILAGGPQQETQYF. V is TRBV28 and J is TRBJ2-5; TRBD2 matches 13 bases. Germline CDR1 MDHEN, CDR2 SYDVKM. V lost 6 bases to trimming and J lost 2 bases; unmatched junction nucleotides: 15. The CDR3 contains 19 residues.

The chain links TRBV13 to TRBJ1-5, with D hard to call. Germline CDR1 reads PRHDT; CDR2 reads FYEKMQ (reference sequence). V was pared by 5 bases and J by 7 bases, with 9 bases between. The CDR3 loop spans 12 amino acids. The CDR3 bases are TGTGCCAGCAGCGCGGGGAAGCAGCCCCAGCATTTT. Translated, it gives CASSAGKQPQHF.

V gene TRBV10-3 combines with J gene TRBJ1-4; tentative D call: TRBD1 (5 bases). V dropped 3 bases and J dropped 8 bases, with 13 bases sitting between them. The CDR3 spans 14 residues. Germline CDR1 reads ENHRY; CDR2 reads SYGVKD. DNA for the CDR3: TGTGCCATCAGTGACCCCCTGGGGGGAGAAAAACTGTTTTTT. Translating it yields CAISDPLGGEKLFF.

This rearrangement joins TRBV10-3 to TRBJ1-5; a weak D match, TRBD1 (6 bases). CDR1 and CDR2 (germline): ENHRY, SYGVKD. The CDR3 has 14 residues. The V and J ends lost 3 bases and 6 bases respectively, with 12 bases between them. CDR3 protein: CAISDGGGRQPQHF. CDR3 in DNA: TGTGCCATCAGTGATGGGGGGGGGCGTCAGCCCCAGCATTTT.

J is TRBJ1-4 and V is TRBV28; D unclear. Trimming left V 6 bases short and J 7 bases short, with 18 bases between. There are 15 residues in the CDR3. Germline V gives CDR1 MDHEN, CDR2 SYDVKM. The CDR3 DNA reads TGTGCCAGCAGGCGGGTAAGAGCTACCACTGAAAAACTGTTTTTT. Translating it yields CASRRVRATTEKLFF.

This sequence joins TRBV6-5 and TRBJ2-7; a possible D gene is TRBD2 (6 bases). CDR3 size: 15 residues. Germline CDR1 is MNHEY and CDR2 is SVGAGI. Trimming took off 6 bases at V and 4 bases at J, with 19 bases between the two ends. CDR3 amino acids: CASSRDFPPEYEQYF. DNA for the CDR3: TGTGCCAGCAGCCGGGACTTTCCCCCGGAGTACGAGCAGTACTTC.

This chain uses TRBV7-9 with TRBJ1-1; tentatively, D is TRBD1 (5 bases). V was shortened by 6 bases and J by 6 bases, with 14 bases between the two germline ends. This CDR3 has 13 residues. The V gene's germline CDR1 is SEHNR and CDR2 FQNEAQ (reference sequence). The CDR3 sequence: CASSRGGASEAFF. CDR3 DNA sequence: TGTGCCAGCAGTCGAGGAGGGGCCTCTGAAGCTTTCTTT.

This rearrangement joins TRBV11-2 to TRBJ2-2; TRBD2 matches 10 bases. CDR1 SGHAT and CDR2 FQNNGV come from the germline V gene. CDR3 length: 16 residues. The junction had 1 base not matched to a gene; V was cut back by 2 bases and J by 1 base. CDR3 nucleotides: TGTGCCAGCAGCTTAAGGACTAGCGGGAACACCGGGGAGCTGTTTTTT. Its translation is CASSLRTSGNTGELFF.

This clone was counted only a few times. CDR3 sequence reads: CASSQTSGRPSSTDTQYF. CDR3 DNA: TGCGCCAGCAGTCAAACTAGCGGGAGGCCGAGTAGCACAGATACGCAGTATTTT. The chain is built from TRBV23-1 and TRBJ2-3; TRBD2 agrees at 12 bases. TRBV23-1 counts as an open reading frame of uncertain function. This CDR3 has 18 amino acids. V shed 2 bases, J shed 0 bases, and the junction held 6 bases outside the gene matches.

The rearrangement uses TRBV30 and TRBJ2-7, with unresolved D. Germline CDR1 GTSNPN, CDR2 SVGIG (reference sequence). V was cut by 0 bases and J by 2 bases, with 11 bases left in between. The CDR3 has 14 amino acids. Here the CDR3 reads CAWSVPETTYEQYF. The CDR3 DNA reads TGTGCCTGGAGTGTACCTGAGACAACCTACGAGCAGTACTTC.

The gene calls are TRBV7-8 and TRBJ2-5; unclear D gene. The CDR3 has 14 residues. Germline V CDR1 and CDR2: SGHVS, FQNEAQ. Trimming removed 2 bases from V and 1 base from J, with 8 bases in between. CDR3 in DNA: TGTGCCAGCAGCTTACGGGCGTCCCAAGAGACCCAGTACTTC. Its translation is CASSLRASQETQYF.

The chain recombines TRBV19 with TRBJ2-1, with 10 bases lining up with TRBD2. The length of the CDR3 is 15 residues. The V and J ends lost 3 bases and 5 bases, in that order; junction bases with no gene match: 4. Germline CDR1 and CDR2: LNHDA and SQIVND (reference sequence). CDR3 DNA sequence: TGTGCCAGTAGTATTCGACTAGCGGGCCACAATGAGCAGTTCTTC. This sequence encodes CASSIRLAGHNEQFF.

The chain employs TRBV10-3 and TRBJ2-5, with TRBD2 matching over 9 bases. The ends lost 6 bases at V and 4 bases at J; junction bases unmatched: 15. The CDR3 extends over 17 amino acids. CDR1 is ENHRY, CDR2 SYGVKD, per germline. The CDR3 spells CAISGNVVAGEGETQYF. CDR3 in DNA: TGTGCCATCAGCGGGAACGTGGTAGCGGGAGAGGGAGAGACCCAGTACTTC.

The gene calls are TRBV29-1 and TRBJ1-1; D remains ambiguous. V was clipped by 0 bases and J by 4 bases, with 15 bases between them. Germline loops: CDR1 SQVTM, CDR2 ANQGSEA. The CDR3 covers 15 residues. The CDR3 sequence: CSVEDPSRLGTEAFF. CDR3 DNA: TGCAGCGTTGAAGATCCTAGCAGGCTCGGCACTGAAGCTTTCTTT.

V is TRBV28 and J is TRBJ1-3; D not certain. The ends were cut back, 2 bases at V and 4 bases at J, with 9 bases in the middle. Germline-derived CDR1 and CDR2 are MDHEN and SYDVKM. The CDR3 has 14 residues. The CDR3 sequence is CASSLDSGGNTIYF. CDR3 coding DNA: TGTGCCAGCAGTTTAGATAGCGGAGGAAACACCATATATTTT.